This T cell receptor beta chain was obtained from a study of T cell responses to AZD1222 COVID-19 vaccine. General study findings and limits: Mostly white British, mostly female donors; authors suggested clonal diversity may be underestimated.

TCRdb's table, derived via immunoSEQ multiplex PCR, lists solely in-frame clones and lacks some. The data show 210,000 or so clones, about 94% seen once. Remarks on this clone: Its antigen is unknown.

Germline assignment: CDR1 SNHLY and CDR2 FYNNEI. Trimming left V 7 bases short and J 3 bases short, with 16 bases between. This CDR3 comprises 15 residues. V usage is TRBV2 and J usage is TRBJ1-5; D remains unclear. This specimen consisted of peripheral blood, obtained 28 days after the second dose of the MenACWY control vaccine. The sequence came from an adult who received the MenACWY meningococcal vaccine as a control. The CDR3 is CASKGQVNPNQPQHF. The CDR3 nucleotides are TGTGCCAGCAAAGGTCAGGTTAACCCCAATCAGCCCCAGCATTTT.